Below, 23 T cell receptor beta chains from the same sample are listed, as sequenced in a study of early T cells in non-severe SARS-CoV-2 infection (dated by TCRdb to the early 2020s). The library was made by 5' RACE. TCRdb lists the instrument as NextSeq 500. TCRdb reprocessed the public reads (quality trimming at Q25 with fastp, clone calling with MiXCR) and kept in-frame beta chains. Rows matching on CDR3 protein sequence are summarized as one entry with the most common DNA and genes. Present in this sample are nearly 45,000 distinct CDR3 sequences, 11% of which were seen just once. Just over 20% of the sample comes from the top ten. Sequencing used whole blood. The source is an adult who was a healthcare worker with PCR-confirmed SARS-CoV-2 infection or an uninfected control (not recorded which).

This clonotype was seen at least ten times. CDR3 sequence reads: CALLKGGTSEQFF. CDR3 in DNA: TGTGCCCTACTCAAGGGGGGTACAAGTGAGCAGTTCTTC. This chain connects TRBV30 to TRBJ2-1; tentatively, D is TRBD1 or TRBD2 (6 bases each). Germline-derived CDR1 and CDR2 are GTSNPN and SVGIG (reference sequence). Trimming took off 8 bases at V and 9 bases at J, with 20 bases between the two ends. The CDR3 sequence is 13 residues long.

This clonotype has just a few counts. The gene calls are TRBV9 and TRBJ2-1; 10 bases align to TRBD2. Losses at the gene ends were 4 bases for V and 4 bases for J; bases not matched to a gene: 11. The CDR3 sequence is 17 residues long. Germline loops: CDR1 SGDLS, CDR2 YYNGEE. CDR3 sequence: CASSTRSGRVGYNEQFF. As DNA, the CDR3 is TGTGCCAGCAGCACTCGAAGCGGGAGGGTAGGATACAATGAGCAGTTCTTC.

This clonotype was counted between two and nine times. The V call is TRBV28, the J call TRBJ1-1, with unresolved D. V gave up 2 bases and J gave up 3 bases, with 4 bases separating them. CDR1 MDHEN and CDR2 SYDVKM come from the germline V gene. The CDR3 runs to 12 residues. CDR3 sequence: CASSLLYTEAFF. CDR3 nucleotides: TGTGCCAGCAGTTTACTGTACACTGAAGCTTTCTTT.

This clonotype was recorded many times. The chain recombines TRBV19 with TRBJ2-1, with 13 nucleotides matching TRBD2. Germline CDR1 LNHDA, CDR2 SQIVND (reference sequence). CDR3 length equals 16 residues. The V gene end was trimmed by 4 bases and the J gene end by 7 bases; junction bases not matched to a gene: 7. The CDR3 bases are TGTGCCAGTAGTACTTTGGGACTAGCGGGAAGGAATGAGCAGTTCTTC. Protein product: CASSTLGLAGRNEQFF.

This clonotype appeared many times. The chain is built from TRBV6-2 or TRBV6-3 and TRBJ2-3; 7 bases map to TRBD2. The CDR3 is made up of 14 amino acids. Trimming took 2 bases from V and 5 from J; bases not matched to a gene: 4. Germline V gives CDR1 MNHEY, CDR2 SVGEGT. In DNA, the CDR3 is TGTGCCAGCAGTTACGGGACTACCGTAGATACGCAGTATTTT. This gives the protein CASSYGTTVDTQYF.

This chain joins TRBV28 and TRBJ1-3, with 10 bases fitting TRBD1. The germline gives CDR1 MDHEN, CDR2 SYDVKM. Unmatched junction bases numbered 8, after V lost 6 bases and J lost 3 bases. The CDR3 is made up of 16 amino acids. In nucleotides, the CDR3 is TGTGCCAGCAGCCGTTCCGGGACAGGGGTTGGAAACACCATATATTTT. Protein: CASSRSGTGVGNTIYF.

This clonotype was seen ten or more times. The CDR3 DNA reads as TGTGCCAGCAGTTACGACAGGACCGTCGGCGGGGAGCTGTTTTTT. Protein: CASSYDRTVGGELFF. The V gene is TRBV6-6, the J gene TRBJ2-2; perhaps TRBD1 as D (6 bases). This CDR3 has 15 residues. V dropped 2 bases and J dropped 7 bases, with 14 bases sitting between them. The germline CDR1 and CDR2 sequences are MNHNY and SVGAGI (reference sequence).

This chain joins TRBV7-8 and TRBJ2-3; no clear D gene. CDR1 is SGHVS, CDR2 FQNEAQ, per germline. CDR3 length: 14 residues. With 7 bases removed from V and 1 base from J, the gap between germline ends came to 12 bases. In nucleotides, the CDR3 is TGTGCCAGCACCCGCCGGAGTCGCACAGATACGCAGTATTTT. Its translation: CASTRRSRTDTQYF.

The table lists this clonotype with a few counts. This chain links TRBV20-1 with TRBJ2-1; 11 nucleotides align to TRBD2. The CDR3 covers 15 residues. Germline assignment: CDR1 DFQATT and CDR2 SNEGSKA (reference sequence). V was clipped by 3 bases and J by 7 bases; unmatched bases: 8. The DNA of the CDR3 is TGCAGTGCTAGTGACCTAGCGGGAGGAAAAAATGAGCAGTTCTTC. Translating it yields CSASDLAGGKNEQFF.

This clonotype came up many times. This rearrangement joins TRBV6-5 to TRBJ2-2, with D perhaps matching TRBD2 (6 bases). V lost 7 bases and J lost 3, with 12 bases in between. This CDR3 has 14 residues. From germline, CDR1 is MNHEY and CDR2 SVGAGI. The CDR3 DNA is TGTGCCAGCACCACACGGGGGTACACCGGGGAGCTGTTTTTT. Translation gives CASTTRGYTGELFF.

This clonotype was recorded at least ten times. The chain employs TRBV4-2 and TRBJ2-5; tentative D call: TRBD2 (6 bases). Germline V gives CDR1 LGHNA, CDR2 YNFKEQ. V lost 1 base to trimming and J lost 5 bases, with 17 bases between them. The CDR3 has 16 amino acids. CDR3 bases: TGTGCCAGCAGCCAAGGGGCGGGGAAGGGGAAGGAGACCCAGTACTTC. Protein sequence: CASSQGAGKGKETQYF.

The chain couples TRBV27 to TRBJ1-4; no clear D gene. CDR3 size: 13 residues. Germline V gene data show CDR1 as MNHEY and CDR2 as SMNVEV (reference sequence). Trimming left V 8 bases short and J 4 bases short, with 11 bases between. Written as DNA, the CDR3 is TGTGCCAGCTCTCGACACAGTAATGAAAAACTGTTTTTT. Protein: CASSRHSNEKLFF.

This clonotype turned up a few times. The V gene is TRBV9, the J gene TRBJ2-1, with D unresolved. This CDR3 has 16 amino acids. The germline CDR1 and CDR2 sequences are SGDLS and YYNGEE. V lost 0 bases, J lost 6 bases, and 16 bases lay in between. The CDR3 coding sequence is TGTGCCAGCAGCGTAGCCGTCGGCCCGCCACTCAATGAGCAGTTCTTC. Encoded protein: CASSVAVGPPLNEQFF. The full variable domain, its missing parts supplied by reference TRBV9 and TRBJ2-1, is DSGVTQTPKHLITATGQRVTLRCSPRSGDLSVYWYQQSLDQGLQFLIQYYNGEERAKGNILERFSAQQFPDLHSELNLSSLELGDSALYFCASSVAVGPPLNEQFFGPGTRLTVL.

This clonotype was counted ten times or more. The CDR3 coding sequence is TGCGCCAGCAGCCAGAGGCCGGACAGATTATACAATGAGCAGTTCTTC. Translation gives CASSQRPDRLYNEQFF. V usage is TRBV5-1 and J usage is TRBJ2-1; weak D call: TRBD1 (6 bases). The germline V gene has CDR1 SGHRS and CDR2 YFSETQ. V was trimmed by 4 bases and J by 4 bases, leaving 18 bases between them. This CDR3 comprises 16 residues.

The chain is built from TRBV30 and TRBJ2-3, with TRBD2 matching over 7 bases. Germline-derived CDR1 and CDR2 are GTSNPN and SVGIG (reference sequence). After removal of 2 bases from V and 2 bases from J, the junction contained 4 bases not matched to a gene. This CDR3 comprises 14 residues. The CDR3 region has the DNA TGTGCCTGGAGTCCGGGACTACACACAGATACGCAGTATTTT. Protein product: CAWSPGLHTDTQYF.

This chain links TRBV7-8 with TRBJ2-3; a weak D match, TRBD2 (6 bases). Germline CDR1 reads SGHVS; CDR2 reads FQNEAQ. The CDR3 consists of 18 residues. Trimming left V 2 bases short and J 6 bases short, with 24 bases between. CDR3 DNA: TGTGCCAGCAGCTTATTTTACAGCTCGGAGGGGAAAGGGGATACGCAGTATTTT. Translation: CASSLFYSSEGKGDTQYF.

There are many counts of this clonotype. The chain carries TRBV28 and TRBJ2-1, with 8 nucleotides matching TRBD2. The CDR3 length is 15 residues. Looked up from germline, CDR1 is MDHEN and CDR2 is SYDVKM. Trimming removed 4 bases from V and 4 bases from J; junction bases left unmatched: 6. Here the CDR3 DNA reads TGTGCCAGCAGTTCCAGCGGGAGAAGTTACAATGAGCAGTTCTTC. Encoded protein: CASSSSGRSYNEQFF.

This clonotype was seen many times. The chain links TRBV20-1 to TRBJ2-7; 7 nucleotides line up with TRBD1. The J segment lost 5 bases and the V segment lost 5 bases, leaving 15 bases of the junction unmatched. Germline CDR1 DFQATT, CDR2 SNEGSKA (reference sequence). There are 15 residues in the CDR3. The CDR3 bases are TGCAGTGCTGAAAGCTTTGACAGGGATCCCCACGAGCAGTACTTC. Translation gives CSAESFDRDPHEQYF.

The V call is TRBV7-2, the J call TRBJ2-7, with D perhaps TRBD2 (6 bases). Germline V lookup: CDR1 SGHTA, CDR2 FQGNSA. The CDR3 is 14 residues long. Trimming took off 6 bases at V and 6 bases at J, with 18 bases between the two ends. In nucleotides, the CDR3 is TGTGCCAGCAGTGGATGGGGCGGGATGCGCGAGCAGTACTTC. This translates into CASSGWGGMREQYF.

The chain recombines TRBV6-4 with TRBJ2-5, with 9 bases lining up with TRBD2. The CDR3 length is 14 residues. J was trimmed by 4 bases and V by 11 bases; bases with no gene match: 11. CDR1 and CDR2 (germline): MRHNA, SNTAGT. CDR3 protein: CAGGSGSWRETQYF. CDR3 bases: TGTGCCGGGGGTAGCGGGAGTTGGCGAGAGACCCAGTACTTC.

This clonotype was seen more than once but under ten times. The V gene is TRBV28, the J gene TRBJ2-7; 7 bases match TRBD1. CDR1 and CDR2 from the germline V gene are MDHEN and SYDVKM. Trimming at V came to 5 bases and at J to 3 bases, leaving 4 bases not matched to a gene. The CDR3 loop spans 13 amino acids. The DNA for the CDR3 is TGTGCCAGCAGTCCCCGGACAGGCTACGAGCAGTACTTC. This codes for CASSPRTGYEQYF.

V gene TRBV10-3 combines with J gene TRBJ2-7; D is unresolved. The V and J ends lost 7 bases and 1 base respectively, with 11 bases between them. Germline values: CDR1 ENHRY, CDR2 SYGVKD. The CDR3 consists of 13 residues. Here the CDR3 DNA reads TGTGCCATCACCAGAGAAGGTTCCTACGAGCAGTACTTC. Translated: CAITREGSYEQYF.

This chain's CDR3 is CASSEARGYEQYF. CDR3 bases: TGTGCCAGCAGTGAAGCGCGGGGCTACGAGCAGTACTTC. The chain recombines TRBV2 with TRBJ2-7, with D maybe TRBD2 (6 bases). The germline V gene has CDR1 SNHLY and CDR2 FYNNEI. This CDR3 contains 13 residues. Trimming took off 0 bases at V and 3 bases at J, with 6 bases between the two ends. The entire variable domain, with the rest obtained from reference TRBV2 and TRBJ2-7, is as follows: EPEVTQTPSHQVTQMGQEVILRCVPISNHLYFYWYRQILGQKVEFLVSFYNNEISEKSEIFDDQFSVERPDGSNFTLKIRSTKLEDSAMYFCASSEARGYEQYFGPGTRLTVT.